These 2 T cell receptor beta chains were all obtained from the same sample, sequenced in a study of cytomegalovirus exposure and HLA in healthy donors. The PCR ran on 60 Vbeta and 13 Jbeta primers. Here immunoSEQ multiplex PCR was the method, and the copy in TCRdb shows in-frame clones only, minus some. The sample gives over 100,000 clones, over 75% of which show up once; more than 2% is in the top ten. The sample was PBMCs. These receptor sequences come from a man under 40 in good health and CMV-seronegative.

The chain links TRBV5-1 to TRBJ1-4, with D possibly being TRBD1 (6 bases). In germline, CDR1 is SGHRS, CDR2 YFSETQ. The CDR3 contains 15 residues. V was clipped by 4 bases and J by 6 bases, with 16 bases between them. In DNA, the CDR3 is TGCGCCAGCAGCCTAGGTGGCGGGGGCGATGAAAAACTGTTTTTT. It codes for CASSLGGGGDEKLFF.

This chain uses TRBV7-8 with TRBJ1-5; TRBD1 is a possible D gene (6 bases). The CDR3 consists of 14 residues. V was shortened by 3 bases and J by 5 bases, with 11 bases between the two germline ends. Germline V gene lookup returns CDR1 SGHVS and CDR2 FQNEAQ. Written as DNA, the CDR3 is TGTGCCAGCAGCTTCCGGACAGAAGATCAGCCCCAGCATTTT. Protein: CASSFRTEDQPQHF.